The 4 T cell receptor beta chains below come from one sample, sequenced in a study of T cells in Graves' hyperthyroidism and ophthalmopathy. RNA transcripts provided the source from which TCR beta CDR3 regions were amplified. First-round RT-PCR with HTBI primers amplified the TCR CDR3 region. TCRdb reprocessed the multiplex PCR reads via MiXCR and lists one record per CDR3 protein. Of roughly 700,000 distinct CDR3 sequences in the sample, roughly 17% are singletons; the top ten hold around 15%. Sequenced sample: blood. Receptors were obtained from a man aged 45-65 years with Graves' hyperthyroidism.

This clonotype was counted between two and nine times. The chain is built from TRBV9 and TRBJ2-1; 7 positions agree with TRBD2. Trimming at V came to 0 bases and at J to 5 bases, leaving 8 bases not matched to a gene. CDR1 is SGDLS, CDR2 YYNGEE, per germline. This CDR3 has 16 amino acids. The CDR3 sequence: CASSVAGASGNNEQFF. CDR3 nucleotides: TGTGCCAGCAGCGTAGCCGGTGCTAGCGGTAACAATGAGCAGTTCTTC.

To note about this clonotype: A much larger clone sits a single nucleotide away, making a read error possible. The genes are TRBV28 and TRBJ1-4; possible D gene TRBD1, 5 bases. Germline V gene lookup returns CDR1 MDHEN and CDR2 SYDVKM. The CDR3 covers 13 residues. The DNA for the CDR3 is TGTGCCAGCAGCCCGACAGAAACTGAAAAACCGTTTTTT. It yields the protein CASSPTETEKPFF.

This clonotype was seen a few times. The V and J genes are TRBV6-1 and TRBJ2-7; no reliable D call. There are 10 residues in the CDR3. V lost 8 bases to trimming and J lost 5 bases, with 7 bases between them. CDR1 is MNHNS, CDR2 SASEGT, per germline. In DNA form, the CDR3 reads TGTGCCAGCGGGTTCCACGAGCAGTACTTC. Residues: CASGFHEQYF.

The gene calls are TRBV20-1 and TRBJ2-1; D ambiguous. CDR1 and CDR2 from the germline V gene are DFQATT and SNEGSKA (reference sequence). Between the trimmed V and J ends, which lost 2 bases and 2 bases, there was a span of 10 bases. This CDR3 has 14 residues. CDR3 residues: CSARRPYPYNEQFF. CDR3 DNA: TGCAGTGCTAGAAGGCCGTACCCCTACAATGAGCAGTTCTTC.